Listed below are T cell receptor beta chains from one sample, sequenced in a study of T cell changes during pregnancy in multiple sclerosis. Produced via immunoSEQ multiplex PCR; TCRdb's table is partial and in-frame only. The repertoire consists of under 40,000 clones, with just over 90% occurring once and the leading ten covering approximately 4.5%. Sequenced here: peripheral blood, sampled in the second trimester of pregnancy. The receptors derive from a female donor in good health, enrolled as a control in a pregnancy study. The CDR3 runs from the conserved cysteine through the conserved F or W. A D gene is named only where the DNA matches it firmly. Where a row states a size, it is once, few, many or the class of an expanded clone; other rows omit it.

TRBV5-1,NA,NA,15,TRBJ2-3,CASSLLAGSTDTQYF,TGCGCCAGCAGCTTGTTGGCAGGGAGCACAGATACGCAGTATTTT
TRBV28,NA,NA,14,TRBJ1-2,CASSLIGQPYGYTF,TGTGCCAGCAGCCTGATCGGACAGCCCTATGGCTACACCTTC
TRBV11-2,TRBD1,NA,16,TRBJ1-1,CASSRGQGISNTEAFF,TGTGCCAGCAGCCGGGGACAGGGGATTTCGAACACTGAAGCTTTCTTT
TRBV6-5,TRBD1,NA,14,TRBJ1-1,CASSRQGGKFEAFF,TGTGCCAGCAGTAGACAGGGGGGCAAATTCGAAGCTTTCTTT
TRBV11-3,NA,NA,15,TRBJ2-2,CASSPGQRNTGELFF,TGTGCCAGCAGCCCCGGACAGAGGAACACCGGGGAGCTGTTTTTT
TRBV6-1,NA,NA,13,TRBJ1-3,CASKSLSGNTIYF,TGTGCCAGCAAATCTTTGAGCGGAAACACCATATATTTT
TRBV20-1,NA,NA,11,TRBJ1-2,CSASTQVFYTF,TGCAGTGCTAGTACCCAGGTCTTCTACACCTTC
TRBV7-9,NA,NA,14,TRBJ2-7,CASSFRGNSYEQYF,TGTGCCAGCAGCTTCCGAGGGAACTCCTACGAGCAGTACTTC
TRBV15,NA,NA,15,TRBJ2-7,CATSRARGQSYEQYF,TGTGCCACCAGCAGAGCCAGAGGACAGTCCTACGAGCAGTACTTC
TRBV4-3,TRBD2,NA,17,TRBJ2-2,CASSQNLAGSPTGELFF,TGCGCCAGCAGCCAGAACCTAGCGGGGAGTCCCACCGGGGAGCTGTTTTTT
TRBV28,TRBD1,NA,15,TRBJ2-7,CASSLWGQGAVEQYF,TGTGCCAGCAGTCTCTGGGGACAGGGGGCTGTCGAGCAGTACTTC
TRBV18,NA,NA,14,TRBJ1-1,CASSPPAVDTEAFF,TGTGCCAGCTCACCACCAGCGGTCGACACTGAAGCTTTCTTT
TRBV19,TRBD1,NA,15,TRBJ2-7,CASSTGTGLSYEQYF,TGTGCCAGTAGTACCGGGACAGGACTCTCCTACGAGCAGTACTTC
TRBV5-1,NA,NA,15,TRBJ1-1,CASSLGVALQAEAFF,TGCGCCAGCAGCTTGGGGGTTGCCCTTCAGGCTGAAGCTTTCTTT
TRBV9,NA,NA,15,TRBJ1-6,CASSAVSSYNSPLHF,TGTGCCAGCAGCGCCGTGAGCTCCTATAATTCACCCCTCCACTTT
TRBV6-5,TRBD2,NA,15,TRBJ2-7,CASSYSAGGGYEQYF,TGTGCCAGCAGTTACTCAGCGGGAGGGGGCTACGAGCAGTACTTC
TRBV6-1,NA,few,12,TRBJ1-1,CASSTRGTEAFF,TGTGCCAGCAGTACCAGGGGTACTGAAGCTTTCTTT
TRBV5-6,NA,NA,15,TRBJ1-1,CASSFPQGRDTEAFF,TGTGCCAGCAGCTTTCCTCAGGGGCGGGACACTGAAGCTTTCTTT
TRBV11-3,NA,NA,14,TRBJ2-1,CASSLTPTGGEQFF,TGTGCCAGCAGCTTAACACCGACTGGCGGTGAGCAGTTCTTC
TRBV9,NA,once,13,TRBJ1-1,CASSPGGPTEAFF,TGTGCCAGCAGCCCCGGGGGGCCCACTGAAGCTTTCTTT
TRBV19,NA,NA,11,TRBJ1-2,CASEVDYGYTF,TGTGCCTCAGAGGTTGACTATGGCTACACCTTC
TRBV7-6,TRBD1,NA,15,TRBJ1-1,CASSARQGLNTEAFF,TGTGCCAGCAGCGCCCGACAGGGCTTGAACACTGAAGCTTTCTTT
TRBV2,TRBD2,NA,16,TRBJ2-2,CASSGLAGGGAGELFF,TGTGCCAGCAGCGGACTAGCGGGGGGGGGTGCCGGGGAGCTGTTTTTT
TRBV29-1,NA,once,13,TRBJ1-5,CSVLRQGGEPQHF,TGCAGCGTTCTTCGGCAGGGTGGTGAGCCCCAGCATTTT
TRBV14,NA,NA,16,TRBJ2-1,CASSPSDRSSYNEQFF,TGTGCCAGCAGCCCCTCGGACAGAAGCTCCTACAATGAGCAGTTCTTC
TRBV28,NA,NA,14,TRBJ1-5,CASSLTGRGQPQHF,TGTGCCAGCAGTTTAACAGGGAGGGGACAGCCCCAGCATTTT